Listed below are T cell receptor beta chains from one sample, sequenced in a study of T cell responses to AZD1222 COVID-19 vaccine. Sequencing used immunoSEQ multiplex PCR; TCRdb keeps in-frame clones, though not all of them. Here the sample spans around 100,000 clones, about 90% being singletons. Sequenced here: peripheral blood, sampled on day 0 of AZD1222 vaccination. All receptors derive from an adult in good health. The conserved cysteine and the conserved F or W are not part of the CDR3 here.

j_call v_call cdr3_aa
TRBJ1-6 TRBV30 AWTAGTDYSPLH
TRBJ1-6 TRBV10-3 AISPRQGESPLH
TRBJ2-7 TRBV6-5 ASSYSLLAPTYEQY
TRBJ2-7 TRBV4-1 ASSLRTGSYEQY
TRBJ1-1 TRBV5-5 ASSLGLGEAF
TRBJ2-3 TRBV30 AWSLQLAHTDTQY
TRBJ1-4 TRBV7-9 ASSLGERTEKLF
TRBJ1-1 TRBV21-1 ASSKHPRPRVTEAF
TRBJ2-1 TRBV7-2 ASSPRTSGSYNEQF
TRBJ1-4 TRBV2 ASHPGGYNEKLF
TRBJ2-3 TRBV24-1 ATSPQGMTDTQY
TRBJ2-5 TRBV10-1 ASKASGDGGAQY
TRBJ1-2 TRBV4-1 ASSPFAAGAISYGYT
TRBJ2-5 TRBV27 ASSPNRDRVRETQY
TRBJ1-2 TRBV10-3 AISPDTYYGYT
TRBJ2-1 TRBV7-3 ASSLSASSYNEQF
TRBJ2-7 TRBV12-3/TRBV12-4 ASSSWGGREQY
TRBJ2-3 TRBV28 ASSPLAGALGTHADTQY
TRBJ2-5 TRBV10-3 ASRPKGEDRQETQY
TRBJ2-7 TRBV18 ASSPNPYHEQY
TRBJ1-1 TRBV4-2 ASSQAPVNTEAF
TRBJ1-2 TRBV28 ASSRTGGNGYT